These 21 T cell receptor beta chains were sequenced from one sample in a study of T cells in Graves' hyperthyroidism and ophthalmopathy. RNA transcripts served as the template for amplifying TCR beta CDR3 regions. Carried out on the TCR CDR3, a first-round RT-PCR used the HTBI primer set. MiXCR, applied by TCRdb to the multiplex PCR reads, yields one record per CDR3 protein. There are 300,000 or so distinct CDR3 sequences in the sample; about 15% occur only once, and 33% lies in the top ten. The sample was blood. These receptors all come from a man aged 30 to 39 with Graves' hyperthyroidism.

CDR3: CATSTDRASTDTQYF. CDR3 coding DNA: TGTGCCACCAGCACGGACAGGGCATCCACAGATACGCAGTATTTT. The chain links TRBV15 to TRBJ2-3; 8 bases align to TRBD1. This CDR3 region has 15 residues. Germline assignment: CDR1 LNHNV and CDR2 YYDKDF (reference sequence). J lost 2 bases, V lost 4 bases, and 5 bases had no gene match.

This clonotype has more than one count but fewer than ten. This chain uses TRBV10-3 with TRBJ2-7; perhaps TRBD2 as D (5 bases). Germline values: CDR1 ENHRY, CDR2 SYGVKD. This CDR3 has 13 amino acids. V lost 7 bases, J lost 2 bases, and 12 bases lay in between. CDR3 loop: CAIMEANTYEQYF. DNA of the CDR3: TGTGCCATCATGGAGGCTAATACCTACGAGCAGTACTTC.

Of note for this clonotype: A much larger clone differs by one base, so this may be a read error. The chain couples TRBV3-1 to TRBJ2-1, with D perhaps TRBD1 (5 bases). CDR1 and CDR2 (germline): LGHDT, YNNKEL (reference sequence). This CDR3 comprises 13 residues. The CDR3: CVSSQGLDNEQFF. The DNA for the CDR3 is TGTGTCAGCAGCCAGGGATTGGACAATGAGCAGTTCTTC.

This clonotype was counted ten times or more. This chain links TRBV5-4 with TRBJ2-5; 10 nucleotides line up with TRBD2. This CDR3 is 16 amino acids long. Trimming at V came to 4 bases and at J to 2 bases, leaving 8 bases not matched to a gene. The germline CDR1 and CDR2 sequences are SGHNT and YYREEE (reference sequence). CDR3: CASSHGLAELQETQYF. Written as DNA, the CDR3 is TGTGCCAGCAGCCACGGACTAGCGGAACTACAAGAGACCCAGTACTTC.

This sequence joins TRBV7-9 and TRBJ1-2; D gene ambiguous. Germline values: CDR1 SEHNR, CDR2 FQNEAQ (reference sequence). Trimming cost V 5 bases and J 0 bases, with 10 bases left between them. This CDR3 is 14 amino acids long. CDR3 sequence (DNA): TGTGCCAGCAGCCCGGTCTCTTCTAACTATGGCTACACCTTC. Protein product: CASSPVSSNYGYTF.

This chain joins TRBV27 and TRBJ2-3; D unresolved. Per the germline V gene, CDR1 is MNHEY and CDR2 is SMNVEV (reference sequence). This CDR3 has 14 amino acids. V lost 5 bases and J 8 bases, leaving 17 bases between the germline ends. CDR3 region: CASSGYRTPATQYF. The CDR3 region has the DNA TGTGCCAGCAGTGGGTATCGGACCCCGGCTACGCAGTATTTT.

This clonotype was found many times. The gene calls are TRBV5-1 and TRBJ2-1; 10 bases match TRBD1. Per the germline V gene, CDR1 is SGHRS and CDR2 is YFSETQ. This CDR3 has 13 amino acids. V was clipped by 4 bases and J by 9 bases; unmatched bases: 4. The DNA for the CDR3 is TGCGCCAGCAGCGGAGGACAGGGGGGTGAGCAGTTCTTC. Translated, it gives CASSGGQGGEQFF.

The V gene is TRBV15, the J gene TRBJ2-1, with 9 bases aligning to TRBD2. With V trimmed by 3 bases and J by 2 bases, 8 bases remained unmatched. Germline V gives CDR1 LNHNV, CDR2 YYDKDF (reference sequence). The CDR3 sequence is 17 residues long. CDR3 sequence: CATSSLGLAGTYNEQFF. Here the CDR3 DNA reads TGTGCCACCAGCAGCCTAGGGCTAGCGGGGACCTACAATGAGCAGTTCTTC.

The sample holds a few counts of this clonotype. The rearrangement uses TRBV6-1 and TRBJ2-1; TRBD2 agrees at 7 bases. The CDR3 is made up of 14 amino acids. Germline V gives CDR1 MNHNS, CDR2 SASEGT. V shed 8 bases, J shed 2 bases, and the junction held 6 bases outside the gene matches. The CDR3 DNA follows: TGTGCCAGCGGGACGGGAGGACCCTACAATGAGCAGTTCTTC. This encodes CASGTGGPYNEQFF.

The V gene is TRBV29-1, the J gene TRBJ2-5; the D gene could be TRBD1 or TRBD2 (5 bases each). Germline loops: CDR1 SQVTM, CDR2 ANQGSEA. This CDR3 region has 15 residues. V was cut by 3 bases and J by 4 bases, with 18 bases left in between. The CDR3 sequence: CSVEGERGVVETQYF. The CDR3 nucleotides read TGCAGCGTTGAGGGGGAGCGAGGCGTTGTAGAGACCCAGTACTTC.

This clonotype was seen at least ten times. The chain joins TRBV11-2 to TRBJ2-1; 11 positions match TRBD2. This CDR3 is 18 amino acids long. Germline-derived CDR1 and CDR2 are SGHAT and FQNNGV. V was pared by 5 bases and J by 4 bases, with 13 bases of the junction left unmatched. As DNA, the CDR3 is TGTGCCAGCAGCCAAACTTACCCGGGACTAGCGGTATACAATGAGCAGTTCTTC. It codes for CASSQTYPGLAVYNEQFF.

This clonotype was recorded a few times. J is TRBJ2-1 and V is TRBV25-1; TRBD2 matches at 8 bases. This CDR3 has 14 residues. From germline, CDR1 is MGHDK and CDR2 SYGVNS. V lost 6 bases to trimming and J lost 6 bases; unmatched junction nucleotides: 7. Here the CDR3 reads CASSPGGGFNEQFF. In DNA, the CDR3 is TGTGCCAGCAGCCCGGGGGGGGGCTTCAATGAGCAGTTCTTC.

This clonotype was recorded at least ten times. The chain has TRBV6-5 and TRBJ2-4, with D possibly TRBD1 on 6 matching bases. This CDR3 region has 14 residues. Germline lookup yields CDR1 MNHEY and CDR2 SVGAGI. The V end lost 0 bases, the J end lost 4 bases, and 7 bases lay between the germline ends. The CDR3 region is CASSYSQGKNIQYF. The CDR3 nucleotides are TGTGCCAGCAGTTACTCGCAGGGGAAAAACATTCAGTACTTC.

The table lists this clonotype with many counts. CDR3 in amino acids: CATSRDRSQMNTEAFF. The CDR3 nucleotides are TGTGCCACCAGCAGAGATCGGAGTCAGATGAACACTGAAGCTTTCTTT. The J gene is TRBJ1-1, the V gene TRBV15; no definite D call. In germline, CDR1 is LNHNV, CDR2 YYDKDF (reference sequence). V was pared by 0 bases and J by 0 bases, with 11 bases between. This CDR3 is built from 16 residues.

This clonotype has more than one count but fewer than ten. At one end, the junction sequence differs from germline, possibly due to a read error. The chain joins TRBV7-2 to TRBJ2-1, with 12 bases fitting TRBD2. Germline V gene sequence: CDR1 SGHTA, CDR2 FQGNSA. This CDR3 spans 15 amino acids. The CDR3, as DNA: TGTGCCAGCAGCCCCGCTAGCGGGAGGGCGGGCGAGCGGTTCTTC. Amino acid sequence: CASSPASGRAGERFF.

This clonotype was counted many times. J is TRBJ2-7 and V is TRBV7-9; 9 bases agree with TRBD1. Germline CDR1 SEHNR, CDR2 FQNEAQ (reference sequence). This CDR3 comprises 15 residues. V lost 5 bases and J lost 0; bases outside the gene matches: 5. The CDR3 here is CASSPGQGSSYEQYF. The CDR3 DNA follows: TGTGCCAGCAGCCCAGGACAGGGGAGCTCCTACGAGCAGTACTTC. The full variable domain, in which reference TRBV7-9 and TRBJ2-7 provide the parts outside the CDR3, is DTGVSQNPRHKITKRGQNVTFRCDPISEHNRLYWYRQTLGQGPEFLTYFQNEAQLEKSRLLSDRFSAERPKGSFSTLEIQRTEQGDSAMYLCASSPGQGSSYEQYFGPGTRLTVT.

Worth noting for this clonotype: This may stem from a read error, because a much larger clone lies one nucleotide away. V usage is TRBV5-1 and J usage is TRBJ2-7, with 7 bases aligning to TRBD2. The germline gives CDR1 SGHRS, CDR2 YFSETQ. The V and J ends lost 4 bases and 5 bases, in that order; junction bases with no gene match: 18. The CDR3 length is 17 residues. The CDR3 reads CASSPRGGTTLAHEQYF. The DNA of the CDR3 is TGCGCCAGCAGCCCCCGAGGCGGGACTACCCTCGCCCACGAGCAGTACTTC.

This clonotype was seen a few times. The chain employs TRBV6-1 and TRBJ1-6; no clear D. The CDR3 loop spans 13 amino acids. Germline loops: CDR1 MNHNS, CDR2 SASEGT. V was cut by 6 bases and J by 7 bases, with 10 bases left in between. The CDR3 spells CASSPRLNSPLHF. CDR3 in DNA: TGTGCCAGCAGCCCGCGACTCAATTCACCCCTCCACTTT.

This clonotype was recorded at least ten times. The rearrangement uses TRBV20-1 and TRBJ1-4; 8 bases map to TRBD1. Germline-derived CDR1 and CDR2 are DFQATT and SNEGSKA (reference sequence). V lost 6 bases, J lost 1 base, and 1 base stayed unmatched. The CDR3 has 13 residues. Written as DNA, the CDR3 is TGCAGTGCCGGGACAGGAACTAATGAAAAACTGTTTTTT. Translating gives CSAGTGTNEKLFF.

This clonotype came up many times. The chain links TRBV6-4 to TRBJ1-1; D unclear. Germline CDR1 reads MRHNA; CDR2 reads SNTAGT. The CDR3 runs 14 residues. Trimming took off 4 bases at V and 3 bases at J, with 12 bases between the two ends. The CDR3 sequence is CASSAAEGDTEAFF. Written as DNA, the CDR3 is TGTGCCAGCAGTGCCGCAGAAGGCGACACTGAAGCTTTCTTT.

On this clonotype itself: This may come from a read error, since a much larger clone is one base off. The gene calls are TRBV6-5 and TRBJ1-2, with a possible D match to TRBD1 (5 bases). Germline CDR1 MNHEY, CDR2 SVGAGI. This CDR3 comprises 13 residues. CDR3: CAGSSRGTEPLTF. CDR3 sequence (DNA): TGTGCCGGCAGTTCTAGAGGGACGGAGCCTCTCACCTTC.